This entry features one T cell receptor (beta chain) sequence. Its antigen is not yet known. Base-call qualities are not available, and no considerably larger clone is one nucleotide away. The data were taken from a study of radiotherapy plus CTLA-4 blockade in lung cancer (dated by TCRdb to 2016 to 2019). Concerning the study at large: Objective responses were observed in more than 15% of enrolled patients, and disease control was achieved in 31%. General conclusions and limits of the study: Increased serum interferon-beta after radiation, together with early dynamic changes in blood T cell clones, were reported to be the strongest predictors of response. After treatment with radiotherapy and ipilimumab, TCR clones that originated in tumors expanded in peripheral blood.

The library was made by the immunoSEQ multiplex PCR assay. Not all clones reach the TCRdb copy of this immuneACCESS table, which keeps in-frame sequences only. Checked studies attribute under half of the gap to unresolved V genes and leave the rest unexplained. This sample is represented by 65,000 to 90,000 clones; roughly 86% of them were singletons. The ten largest make up about 0.95% of the sample. The study tested focal radiation therapy combined with CTLA-4 blockade (ipilimumab) in patients with chemo-refractory metastatic non-small-cell lung cancer. The CDR3 numbers 14 residues from cysteine through phenylalanine. The sequence is cut down to CDR3 DNA, 42 bases in frame from base 1. CDR1 and CDR2 are read off the germline V gene as MNHNS and SASEGT. V loses 2 bases at its end and J loses 8 bases; junction bases beyond the gene matches: 6.

The sample consisted of peripheral blood, taken from a patient treated with radiotherapy plus ipilimumab. This receptor was identified in a human donor with non-small cell lung cancer who had stable disease on radiotherapy plus ipilimumab. The V and J segments used are TRBV6-1 and TRBJ1-2; 9 bases in the junction line up with TRBD1. The sequenced DNA is TGTGCCAGCAGTGAAACAGGGGGCCTCGCCGGCTACACCTTC. It encodes CASSETGGLAGYTF.